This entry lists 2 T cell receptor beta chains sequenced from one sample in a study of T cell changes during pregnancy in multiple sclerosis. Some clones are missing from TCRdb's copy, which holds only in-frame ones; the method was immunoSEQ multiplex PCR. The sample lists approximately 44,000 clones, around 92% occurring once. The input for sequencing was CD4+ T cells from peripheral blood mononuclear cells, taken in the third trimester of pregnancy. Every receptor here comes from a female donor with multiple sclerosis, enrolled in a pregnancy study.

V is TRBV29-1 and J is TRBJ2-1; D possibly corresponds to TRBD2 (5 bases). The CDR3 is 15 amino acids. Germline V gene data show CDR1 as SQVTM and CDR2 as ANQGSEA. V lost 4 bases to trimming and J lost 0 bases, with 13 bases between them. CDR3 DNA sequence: TGCAGCGTTGTAAAATCGGGGATCTCCTACAATGAGCAGTTCTTC. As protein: CSVVKSGISYNEQFF.

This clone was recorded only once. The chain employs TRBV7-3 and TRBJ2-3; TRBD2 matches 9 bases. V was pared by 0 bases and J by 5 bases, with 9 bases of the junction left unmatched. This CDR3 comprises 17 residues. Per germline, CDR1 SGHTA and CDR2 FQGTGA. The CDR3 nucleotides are TGTGCCAGCAGCTTAACCGGGGGCGGGAGGGCGAAAGATACGCAGTATTTT. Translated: CASSLTGGGRAKDTQYF.